This TCR beta chain came from a study of blood T cell repertoires in COVID-19. Per the study methods: Amplification of reference gene primers provided the estimated nucleated cell counts. TCRdb's copy holds only in-frame clones and misses some; the assay was immunoSEQ multiplex PCR. The DNA was the basis for D and trimming; V, J and clone size are from that table. The profile shows 110,000 to 150,000 clones, 80% to 90% of them singletons. CDR3 length: 17 amino acids. This clone was counted a few times. The clonotype was recovered from a woman aged 40-49 years with acute or convalescent COVID-19. The chain combines TRBV21-1 with TRBJ1-5. TRBV21-1 is a documented pseudogene. Sequenced material: peripheral blood. The CDR3 coding sequence is TGTGCCAGCAGCAAAGATGGGGATCTGAGGGCGGTGGAGCCCCAGCATTTT. This codes for CASSKDGDLRAVEPQHF.